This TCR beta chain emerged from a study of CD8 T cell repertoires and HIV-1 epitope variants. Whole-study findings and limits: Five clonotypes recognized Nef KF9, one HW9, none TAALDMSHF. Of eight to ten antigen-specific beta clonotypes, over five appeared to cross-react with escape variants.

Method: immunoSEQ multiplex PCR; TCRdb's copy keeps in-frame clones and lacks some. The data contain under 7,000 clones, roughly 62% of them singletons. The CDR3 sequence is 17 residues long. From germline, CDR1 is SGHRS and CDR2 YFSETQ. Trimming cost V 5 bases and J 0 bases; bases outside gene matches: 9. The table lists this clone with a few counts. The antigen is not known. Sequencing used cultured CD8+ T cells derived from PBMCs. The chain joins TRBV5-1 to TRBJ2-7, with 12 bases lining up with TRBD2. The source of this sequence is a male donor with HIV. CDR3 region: CASSRTSGTTSSYEQYF. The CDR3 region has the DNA TGCGCCAGCAGTCGGACTAGCGGGACTACTAGCTCCTACGAGCAGTACTTC.